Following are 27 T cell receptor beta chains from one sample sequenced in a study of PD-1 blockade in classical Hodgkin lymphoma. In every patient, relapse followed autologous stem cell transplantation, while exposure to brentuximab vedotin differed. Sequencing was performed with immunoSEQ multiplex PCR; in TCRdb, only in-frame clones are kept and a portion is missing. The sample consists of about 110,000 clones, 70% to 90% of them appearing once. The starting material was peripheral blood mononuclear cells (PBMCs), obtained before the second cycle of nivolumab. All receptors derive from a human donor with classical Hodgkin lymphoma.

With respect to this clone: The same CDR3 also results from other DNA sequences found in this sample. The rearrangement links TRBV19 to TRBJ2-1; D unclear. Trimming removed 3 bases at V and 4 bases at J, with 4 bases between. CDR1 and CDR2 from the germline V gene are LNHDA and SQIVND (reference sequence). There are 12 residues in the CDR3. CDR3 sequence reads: CASSIGYNEQFF. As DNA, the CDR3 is TGTGCCAGTAGTATCGGATACAATGAGCAGTTCTTC.

The chain's CDR3 is CASSPSGTGKVEQYF. The CDR3 nucleotides are TGTGCCAGCAGTCCCTCCGGGACAGGCAAGGTGGAGCAGTACTTC. The V gene is TRBV27, the J gene TRBJ2-7, with 8 bases fitting TRBD1. The length of the CDR3 is 15 residues. Germline CDR1 is MNHEY and CDR2 is SMNVEV (reference sequence). V lost 5 bases, J lost 7 bases, and 13 bases stayed unmatched.

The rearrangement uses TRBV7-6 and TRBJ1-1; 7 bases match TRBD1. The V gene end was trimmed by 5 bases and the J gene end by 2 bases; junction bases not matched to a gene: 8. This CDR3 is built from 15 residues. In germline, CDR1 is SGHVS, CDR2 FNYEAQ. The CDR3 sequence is CASSPPRQGNTEAFF. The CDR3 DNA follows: TGTGCCAGCAGCCCCCCACGACAGGGTAACACTGAAGCTTTCTTT.

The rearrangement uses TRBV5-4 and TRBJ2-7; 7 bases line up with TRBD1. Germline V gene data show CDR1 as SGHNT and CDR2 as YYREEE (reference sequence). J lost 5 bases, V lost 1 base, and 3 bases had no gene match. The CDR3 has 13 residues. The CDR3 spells CASSLWTGHEQYF. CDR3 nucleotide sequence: TGTGCCAGCAGCTTGTGGACAGGACACGAGCAGTACTTC.

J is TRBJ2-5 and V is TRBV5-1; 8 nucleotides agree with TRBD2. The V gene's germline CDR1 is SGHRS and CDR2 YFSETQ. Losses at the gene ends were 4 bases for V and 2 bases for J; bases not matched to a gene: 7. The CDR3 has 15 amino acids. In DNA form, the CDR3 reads TGCGCCAGCAGCGGCCTAGCGGGTGATCAAGAGACCCAGTACTTC. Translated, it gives CASSGLAGDQETQYF.

CDR3 sequence (DNA): TGTGCCAGCGGGGACCGGCGGACTGAAGCTTTCTTT. Amino acids: CASGDRRTEAFF. This chain connects TRBV6-6 to TRBJ1-1; D is perhaps TRBD1 (5 bases). Per germline, CDR1 MNHNY and CDR2 SVGAGI (reference sequence). The CDR3 runs to 12 residues. V was pared by 8 bases and J by 5 bases, with 12 bases between.

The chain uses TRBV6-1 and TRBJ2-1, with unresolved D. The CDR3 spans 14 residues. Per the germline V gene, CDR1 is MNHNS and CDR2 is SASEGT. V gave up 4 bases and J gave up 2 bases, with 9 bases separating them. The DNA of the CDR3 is TGTGCCAGCAGTGCGGACCCCACCTACAATGAGCAGTTCTTC. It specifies CASSADPTYNEQFF.

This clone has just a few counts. The CDR3 DNA sequence: TGTGCCACCGGACCGGGGACGGGGGGGACTAGCGGGACGACCCAGTACTTC. Amino acid sequence: CATGPGTGGTSGTTQYF. V is TRBV7-2 and J is TRBJ2-5, with TRBD2 matching over 13 bases. The germline V gene has CDR1 SGHTA and CDR2 FQGNSA. The junction had 18 bases not matched to a gene; V was cut back by 10 bases and J by 7 bases. This CDR3 has 17 residues.

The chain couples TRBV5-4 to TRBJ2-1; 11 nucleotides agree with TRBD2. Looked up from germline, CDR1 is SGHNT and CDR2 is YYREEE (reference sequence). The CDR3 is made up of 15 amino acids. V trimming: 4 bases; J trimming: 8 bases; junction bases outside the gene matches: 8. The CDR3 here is CASSRSGRAGDEQFF. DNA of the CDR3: TGTGCCAGCAGCCGTAGCGGGAGGGCCGGGGATGAGCAGTTCTTC.

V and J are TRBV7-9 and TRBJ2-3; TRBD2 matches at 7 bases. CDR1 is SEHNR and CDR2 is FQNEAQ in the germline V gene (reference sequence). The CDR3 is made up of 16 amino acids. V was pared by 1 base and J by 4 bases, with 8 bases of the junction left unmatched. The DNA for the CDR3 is TGTGCCAGCAGCTTAGAATGGGGGGGTTCCGCAGATACGCAGTATTTT. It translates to CASSLEWGGSADTQYF.

The CDR3 loop is CASSLEGGQGTGYTF. Here the CDR3 DNA reads TGTGCCAGCAGCTTAGAGGGGGGACAGGGGACCGGCTACACCTTC. J is TRBJ1-2 and V is TRBV7-2; 10 bases agree with TRBD1. J was trimmed by 8 bases and V by 1 base; bases with no gene match: 7. The V gene's germline CDR1 is SGHTA and CDR2 FQGNSA. The CDR3 totals 15 residues.

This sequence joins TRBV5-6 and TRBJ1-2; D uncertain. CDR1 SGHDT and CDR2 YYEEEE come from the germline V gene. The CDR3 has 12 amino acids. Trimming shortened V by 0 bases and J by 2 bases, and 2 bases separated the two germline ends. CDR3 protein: CASSLANYGYTF. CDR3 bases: TGTGCCAGCAGCTTGGCAAACTATGGCTACACCTTC.

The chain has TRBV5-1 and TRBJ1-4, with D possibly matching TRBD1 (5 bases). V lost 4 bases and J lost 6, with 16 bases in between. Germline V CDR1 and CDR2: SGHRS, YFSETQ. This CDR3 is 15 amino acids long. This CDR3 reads CASSPTVPRDEKLFF. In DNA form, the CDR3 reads TGCGCCAGCAGCCCAACAGTCCCCAGGGATGAAAAACTGTTTTTT.

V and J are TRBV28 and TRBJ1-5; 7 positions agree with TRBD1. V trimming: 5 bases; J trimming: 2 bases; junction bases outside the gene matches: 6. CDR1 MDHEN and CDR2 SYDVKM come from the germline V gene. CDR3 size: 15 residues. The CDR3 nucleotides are TGTGCCAGCAGTGCCCCCGGGACAGGCAATCAGCCCCAGCATTTT. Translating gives CASSAPGTGNQPQHF.

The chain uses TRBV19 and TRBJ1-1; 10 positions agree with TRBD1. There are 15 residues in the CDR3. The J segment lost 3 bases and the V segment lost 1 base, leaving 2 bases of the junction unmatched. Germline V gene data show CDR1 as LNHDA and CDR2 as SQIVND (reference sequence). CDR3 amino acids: CASSIVGTGDTEAFF. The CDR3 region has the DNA TGTGCCAGTAGTATAGTAGGGACAGGGGACACTGAAGCTTTCTTT. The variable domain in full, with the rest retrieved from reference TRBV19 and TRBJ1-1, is DGGITQSPKYLFRKEGQNVTLSCEQNLNHDAMYWYRQDPGQGLRLIYYSQIVNDFQKGDIAEGYSVSREKKESFPLTVTSAQKNPTAFYLCASSIVGTGDTEAFFGQGTRLTVV.

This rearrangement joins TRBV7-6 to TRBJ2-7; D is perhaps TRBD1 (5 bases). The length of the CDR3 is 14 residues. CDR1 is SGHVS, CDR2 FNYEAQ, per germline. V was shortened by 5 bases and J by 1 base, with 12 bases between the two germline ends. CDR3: CASSPNRQSYEQYF. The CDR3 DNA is TGTGCCAGCAGCCCCAACAGGCAGTCCTACGAGCAGTACTTC.

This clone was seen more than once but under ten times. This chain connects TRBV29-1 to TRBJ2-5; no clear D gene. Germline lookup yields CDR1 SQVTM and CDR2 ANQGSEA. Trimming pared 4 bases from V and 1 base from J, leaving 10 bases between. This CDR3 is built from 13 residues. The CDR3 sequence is CSVVFEVQETQYF. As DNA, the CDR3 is TGCAGCGTTGTTTTTGAGGTCCAAGAGACCCAGTACTTC.

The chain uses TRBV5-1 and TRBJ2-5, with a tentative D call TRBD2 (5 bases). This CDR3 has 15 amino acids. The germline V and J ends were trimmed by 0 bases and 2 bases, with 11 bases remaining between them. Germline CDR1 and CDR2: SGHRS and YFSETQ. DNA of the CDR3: TGCGCCAGCAGCTTGGTATCGGGGTTTCAAGAGACCCAGTACTTC. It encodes CASSLVSGFQETQYF. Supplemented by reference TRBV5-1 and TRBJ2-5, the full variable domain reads KAGVTQTPRYLIKTRGQQVTLSCSPISGHRSVSWYQQTPGQGLQFLFEYFSETQRNKGNFPGRFSGRQFSNSRSEMNVSTLELGDSALYLCASSLVSGFQETQYFGPGTRLLVL.

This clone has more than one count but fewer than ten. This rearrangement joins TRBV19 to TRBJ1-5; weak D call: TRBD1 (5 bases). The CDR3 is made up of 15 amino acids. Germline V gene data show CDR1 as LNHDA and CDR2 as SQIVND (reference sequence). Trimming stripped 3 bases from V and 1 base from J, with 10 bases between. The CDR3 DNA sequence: TGTGCCAGTAGTATTCCGGGGGTGAGCAATCAGCCCCAGCATTTT. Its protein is CASSIPGVSNQPQHF.

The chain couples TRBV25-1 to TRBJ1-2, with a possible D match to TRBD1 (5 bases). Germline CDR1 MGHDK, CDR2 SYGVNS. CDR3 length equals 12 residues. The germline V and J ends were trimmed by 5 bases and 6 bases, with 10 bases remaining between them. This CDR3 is CASSRGEHGYTF. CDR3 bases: TGTGCCAGCAGTCGAGGGGAGCATGGCTACACCTTC.

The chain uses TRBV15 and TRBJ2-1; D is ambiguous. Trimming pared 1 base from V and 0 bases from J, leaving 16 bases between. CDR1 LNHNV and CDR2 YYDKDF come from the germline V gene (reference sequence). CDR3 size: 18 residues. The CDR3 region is CATSRVGTGGSSYNEQFF. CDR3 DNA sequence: TGTGCCACCAGCAGAGTGGGAACGGGCGGTAGCTCCTACAATGAGCAGTTCTTC.

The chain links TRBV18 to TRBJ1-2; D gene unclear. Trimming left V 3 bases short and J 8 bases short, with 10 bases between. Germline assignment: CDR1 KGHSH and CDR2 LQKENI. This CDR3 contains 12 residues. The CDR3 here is CASSPEARGYTF. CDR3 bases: TGTGCCAGCTCACCCGAGGCGCGGGGCTACACCTTC.

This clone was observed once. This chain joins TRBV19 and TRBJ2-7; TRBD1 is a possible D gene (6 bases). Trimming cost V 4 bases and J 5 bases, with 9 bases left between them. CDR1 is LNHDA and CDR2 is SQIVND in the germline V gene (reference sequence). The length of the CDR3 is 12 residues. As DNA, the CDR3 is TGTGCCAGTAGTAGAAACAGGGACGAGCAGTACTTC. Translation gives CASSRNRDEQYF.

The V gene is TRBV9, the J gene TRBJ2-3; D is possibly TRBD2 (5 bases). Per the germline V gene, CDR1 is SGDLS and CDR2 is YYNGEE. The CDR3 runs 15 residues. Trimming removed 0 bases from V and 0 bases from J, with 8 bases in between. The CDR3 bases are TGTGCCAGCAGCGTAGTCGGGGTGAGCACAGATACGCAGTATTTT. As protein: CASSVVGVSTDTQYF. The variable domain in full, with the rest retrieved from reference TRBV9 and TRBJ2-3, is DSGVTQTPKHLITATGQRVTLRCSPRSGDLSVYWYQQSLDQGLQFLIQYYNGEERAKGNILERFSAQQFPDLHSELNLSSLELGDSALYFCASSVVGVSTDTQYFGPGTRLTVL.

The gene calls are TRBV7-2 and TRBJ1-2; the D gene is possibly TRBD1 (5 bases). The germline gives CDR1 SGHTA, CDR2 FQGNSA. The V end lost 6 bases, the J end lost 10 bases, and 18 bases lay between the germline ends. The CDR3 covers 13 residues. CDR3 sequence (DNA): TGTGCCAGCAGTTCAGAGGGGCCCGTTCTCTACACCTTC. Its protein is CASSSEGPVLYTF.

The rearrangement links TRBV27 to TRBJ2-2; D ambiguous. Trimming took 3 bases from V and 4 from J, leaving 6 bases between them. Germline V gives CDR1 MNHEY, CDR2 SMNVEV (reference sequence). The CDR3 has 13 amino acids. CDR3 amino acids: CASSFWSTGELFF. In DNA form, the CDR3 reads TGTGCCAGCAGTTTTTGGTCCACCGGGGAGCTGTTTTTT.

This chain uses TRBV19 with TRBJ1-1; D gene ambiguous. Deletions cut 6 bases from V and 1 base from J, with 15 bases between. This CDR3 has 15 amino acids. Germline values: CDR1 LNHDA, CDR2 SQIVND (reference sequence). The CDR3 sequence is CASRPPVHSNTEAFF. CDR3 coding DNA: TGTGCCAGTAGGCCCCCCGTACATTCGAACACTGAAGCTTTCTTT.